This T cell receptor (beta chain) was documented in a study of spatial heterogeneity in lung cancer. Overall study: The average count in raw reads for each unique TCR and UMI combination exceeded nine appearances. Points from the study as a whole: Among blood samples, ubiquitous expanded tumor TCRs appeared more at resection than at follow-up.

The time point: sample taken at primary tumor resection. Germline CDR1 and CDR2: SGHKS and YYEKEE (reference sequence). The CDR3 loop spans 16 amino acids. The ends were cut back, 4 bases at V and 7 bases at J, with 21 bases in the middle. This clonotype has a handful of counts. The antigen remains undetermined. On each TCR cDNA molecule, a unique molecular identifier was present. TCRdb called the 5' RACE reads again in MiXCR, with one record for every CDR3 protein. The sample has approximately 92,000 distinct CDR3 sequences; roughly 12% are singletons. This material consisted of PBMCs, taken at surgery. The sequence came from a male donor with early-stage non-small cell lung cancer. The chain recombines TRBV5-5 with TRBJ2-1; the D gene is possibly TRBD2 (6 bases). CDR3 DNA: TGTGCCAGCAGCGCCGGGACTTACGAATGGGTAAATGAGCAGTTCTTC. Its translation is CASSAGTYEWVNEQFF.